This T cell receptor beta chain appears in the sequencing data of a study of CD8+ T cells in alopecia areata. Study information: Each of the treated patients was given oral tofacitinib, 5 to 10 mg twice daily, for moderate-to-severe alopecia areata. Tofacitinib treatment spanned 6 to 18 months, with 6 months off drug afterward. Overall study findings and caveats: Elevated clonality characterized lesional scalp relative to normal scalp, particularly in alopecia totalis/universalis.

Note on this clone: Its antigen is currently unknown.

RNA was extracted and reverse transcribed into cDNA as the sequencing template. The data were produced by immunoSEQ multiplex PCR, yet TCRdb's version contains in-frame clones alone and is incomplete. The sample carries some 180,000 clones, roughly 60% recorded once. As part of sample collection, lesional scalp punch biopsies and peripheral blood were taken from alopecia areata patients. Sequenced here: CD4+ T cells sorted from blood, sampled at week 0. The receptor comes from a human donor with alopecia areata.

CDR3 sequence reads: CASRDRGSPYNSPLHF. In DNA form, the CDR3 reads TGTGCCAGCAGAGATCGCGGTTCCCCATATAATTCACCCCTCCACTTT. The chain has TRBV13 and TRBJ1-6; D gene unclear. Germline V gene sequence: CDR1 PRHDT, CDR2 FYEKMQ (reference sequence). V was trimmed by 6 bases and J by 4 bases, leaving 16 bases between them. This CDR3 has 16 residues.